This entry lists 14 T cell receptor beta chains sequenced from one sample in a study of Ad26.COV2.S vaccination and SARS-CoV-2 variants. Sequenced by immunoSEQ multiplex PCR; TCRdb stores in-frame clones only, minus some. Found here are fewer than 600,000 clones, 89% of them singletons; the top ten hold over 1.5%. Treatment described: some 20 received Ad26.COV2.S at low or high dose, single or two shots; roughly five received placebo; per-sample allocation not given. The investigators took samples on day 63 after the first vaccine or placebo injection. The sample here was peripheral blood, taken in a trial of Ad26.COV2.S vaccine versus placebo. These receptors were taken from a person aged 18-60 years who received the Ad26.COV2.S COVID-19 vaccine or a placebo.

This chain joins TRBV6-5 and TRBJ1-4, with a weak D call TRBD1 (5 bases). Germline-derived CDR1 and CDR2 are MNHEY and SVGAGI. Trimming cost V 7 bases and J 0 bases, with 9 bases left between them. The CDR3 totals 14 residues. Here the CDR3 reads CASTWGATNEKLFF. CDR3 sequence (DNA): TGTGCCAGCACTTGGGGGGCAACTAATGAAAAACTGTTTTTT.

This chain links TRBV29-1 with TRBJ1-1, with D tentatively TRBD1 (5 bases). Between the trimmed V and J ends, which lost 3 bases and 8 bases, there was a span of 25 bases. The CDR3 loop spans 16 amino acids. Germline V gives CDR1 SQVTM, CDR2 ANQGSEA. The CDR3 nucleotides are TGCAGCGTTGAGCCCGCGGAGGGTGGGACTAATGGGGAAGCTTTCTTT. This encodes CSVEPAEGGTNGEAFF.

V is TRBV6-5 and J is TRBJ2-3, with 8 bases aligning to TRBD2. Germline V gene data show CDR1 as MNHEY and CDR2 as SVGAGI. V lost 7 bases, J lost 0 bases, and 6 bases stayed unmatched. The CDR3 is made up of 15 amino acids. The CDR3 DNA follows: TGTGCCAGCACGTTAGCGGGGCCAAGCACAGATACGCAGTATTTT. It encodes CASTLAGPSTDTQYF.

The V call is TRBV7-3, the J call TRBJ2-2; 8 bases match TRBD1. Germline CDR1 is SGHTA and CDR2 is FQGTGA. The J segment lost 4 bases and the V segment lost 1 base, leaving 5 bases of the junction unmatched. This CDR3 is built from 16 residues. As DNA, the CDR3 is TGTGCCAGCAGCTTAATGACCGGACAGGGCACCGGGGAGCTGTTTTTT. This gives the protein CASSLMTGQGTGELFF.

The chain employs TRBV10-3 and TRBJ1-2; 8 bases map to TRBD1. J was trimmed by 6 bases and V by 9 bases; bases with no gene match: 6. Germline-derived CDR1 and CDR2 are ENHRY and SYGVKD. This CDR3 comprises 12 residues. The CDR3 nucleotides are TGTGCCATGCCTGGACAGGGCCATGGCTACACCTTC. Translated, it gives CAMPGQGHGYTF.

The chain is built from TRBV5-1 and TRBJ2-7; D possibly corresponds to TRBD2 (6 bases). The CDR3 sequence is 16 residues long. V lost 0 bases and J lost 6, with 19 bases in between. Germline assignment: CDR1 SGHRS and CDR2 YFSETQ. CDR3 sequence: CASSLVPSGVVFEQYF. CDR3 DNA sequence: TGCGCCAGCAGCTTGGTACCATCGGGAGTGGTCTTCGAGCAGTACTTC.

CDR3 region: CASSPTTSVSGANVLTF. CDR3 nucleotides: TGTGCCAGCTCACCCACGACTAGTGTTAGCGGGGCCAACGTCCTGACTTTC. The chain recombines TRBV18 with TRBJ2-6; a possible D gene is TRBD2 (6 bases). Looked up from germline, CDR1 is KGHSH and CDR2 is LQKENI. V was trimmed by 3 bases and J by 4 bases, leaving 16 bases between them. This CDR3 is 17 amino acids long.

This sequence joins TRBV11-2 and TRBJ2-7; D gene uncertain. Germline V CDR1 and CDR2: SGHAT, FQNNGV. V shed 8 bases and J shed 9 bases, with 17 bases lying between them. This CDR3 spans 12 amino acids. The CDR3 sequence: CASGRPLRGQYF. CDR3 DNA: TGTGCCAGCGGAAGGCCCCTACGTGGGCAGTACTTC.

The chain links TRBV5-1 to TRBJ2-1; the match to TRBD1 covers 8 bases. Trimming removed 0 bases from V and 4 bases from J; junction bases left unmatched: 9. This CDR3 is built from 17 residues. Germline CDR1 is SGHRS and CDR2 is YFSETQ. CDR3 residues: CASSLGPPGQAYNEQFF. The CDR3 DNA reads TGCGCCAGCAGCTTGGGGCCCCCGGGACAGGCATACAATGAGCAGTTCTTC.

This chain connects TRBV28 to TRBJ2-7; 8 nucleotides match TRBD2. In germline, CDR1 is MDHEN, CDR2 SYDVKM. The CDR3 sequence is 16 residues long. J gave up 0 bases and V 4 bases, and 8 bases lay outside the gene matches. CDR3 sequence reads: CASSYLVAGSSYEQYF. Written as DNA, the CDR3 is TGTGCCAGCAGTTACCTAGTAGCGGGAAGCTCCTACGAGCAGTACTTC.

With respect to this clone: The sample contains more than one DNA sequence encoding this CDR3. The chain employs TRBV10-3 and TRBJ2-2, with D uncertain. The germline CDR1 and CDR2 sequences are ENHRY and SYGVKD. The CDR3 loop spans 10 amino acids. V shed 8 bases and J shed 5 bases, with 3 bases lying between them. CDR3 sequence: CAIGTGELFF. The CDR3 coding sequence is TGTGCCATCGGAACCGGGGAGCTGTTTTTT.

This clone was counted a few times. CDR3 nucleotides: TGTGCCAGTACGACAGGGCCTTACAATCAGCCCCAGCATTTT. It translates to CASTTGPYNQPQHF. The J gene is TRBJ1-5, the V gene TRBV19; TRBD1 matches at 7 bases. The V and J ends lost 7 bases and 3 bases, in that order; junction bases with no gene match: 6. Germline lookup yields CDR1 LNHDA and CDR2 SQIVND (reference sequence). This CDR3 spans 14 amino acids.

The CDR3, as DNA: TGTGCCAGCAGTGATCCCAGGGGATTATCTGAAGCTTTCTTT. It yields the protein CASSDPRGLSEAFF. The rearrangement uses TRBV25-1 and TRBJ1-1, with a weak D call TRBD1 (6 bases). The V gene's germline CDR1 is MGHDK and CDR2 SYGVNS. The CDR3 sequence is 14 residues long. Trimming shortened V by 3 bases and J by 6 bases, and 14 bases separated the two germline ends.

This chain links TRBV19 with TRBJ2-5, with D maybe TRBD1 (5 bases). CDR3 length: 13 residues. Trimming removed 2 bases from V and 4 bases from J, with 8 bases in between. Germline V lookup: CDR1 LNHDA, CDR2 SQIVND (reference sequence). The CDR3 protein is CASSILGRETQYF. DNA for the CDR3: TGTGCCAGTAGTATACTGGGGCGAGAGACCCAGTACTTC.